Shown below are 8 T cell receptor beta chains from a single sample sequenced in a study of technical replicates of blood from four donors. The assay was immunoSEQ multiplex PCR, and TCRdb's table has in-frame clones only and misses some. In the table there are tens of thousands of clones, 87% of which are singletons. Sequencing was performed on PBMCs. Receptor source: a human donor in good health. Some clones in this sample may be carry-over from other donors' samples.

V and J are TRBV6-5 and TRBJ2-1, with 8 nucleotides matching TRBD2. V lost 2 bases and J lost 7; bases outside the gene matches: 10. CDR3 length equals 16 residues. CDR1 MNHEY and CDR2 SVGAGI come from the germline V gene. The CDR3 DNA is TGTGCCAGCAGTTACGCCAGCGGGAGTTTAGGAAATGAGCAGTTCTTC. This codes for CASSYASGSLGNEQFF.

By its share, this clone is medium-sized. The J gene is TRBJ2-5, the V gene TRBV13; 11 bases agree with TRBD1. The V gene's germline CDR1 is PRHDT and CDR2 FYEKMQ (reference sequence). CDR3 length: 14 residues. V was clipped by 6 bases and J by 0 bases; unmatched bases: 0. In DNA, the CDR3 is TGTGCCAGCAGGGGACAGGGGGACCAAGAGACCCAGTACTTC. It translates to CASRGQGDQETQYF.

This clone was recorded a few times. V usage is TRBV7-6 and J usage is TRBJ1-1, with D possibly matching TRBD1 (5 bases). Germline V gene lookup returns CDR1 SGHVS and CDR2 FNYEAQ. Trimming stripped 5 bases from V and 1 base from J, with 8 bases between. There are 13 residues in the CDR3. The CDR3 DNA reads as TGTGCCAGCAGCCCAACAGGGAACACTGAAGCTTTCTTT. Its translation is CASSPTGNTEAFF.

The chain combines TRBV27 with TRBJ1-1; D may be TRBD1 (5 bases). Germline assignment: CDR1 MNHEY and CDR2 SMNVEV (reference sequence). The CDR3 extends over 14 amino acids. V was shortened by 2 bases and J by 4 bases, with 11 bases between the two germline ends. This CDR3 is CASSLAGGVTEAFF. CDR3 sequence (DNA): TGTGCCAGCAGTTTAGCGGGGGGGGTCACTGAAGCTTTCTTT.

This rearrangement joins TRBV4-1 to TRBJ2-7; TRBD2 matches 14 bases. CDR3 length: 18 amino acids. The V gene end was trimmed by 2 bases and the J gene end by 2 bases; junction bases not matched to a gene: 8. CDR1 and CDR2 from the germline V gene are MGHRA and YSYEKL. CDR3 bases: TGCGCCAGCAGCCAAATCCCGGGACTAGCGGGGGAAACCTACGAGCAGTACTTC. Its protein is CASSQIPGLAGETYEQYF.

The chain employs TRBV2 and TRBJ2-3; D is ambiguous. This CDR3 has 14 amino acids. Looked up from germline, CDR1 is SNHLY and CDR2 is FYNNEI. V dropped 6 bases and J dropped 2 bases, with 12 bases sitting between them. CDR3 DNA sequence: TGTGCCAGCAGAATGGTGGCCAACACAGATACGCAGTATTTT. Encoded protein: CASRMVANTDTQYF.

The gene calls are TRBV5-4 and TRBJ1-6; 7 bases match TRBD1. Germline V lookup: CDR1 SGHNT, CDR2 YYREEE (reference sequence). Germline trimming cut 7 bases from V and 13 bases from J; bases unmatched to any gene: 11. This CDR3 is built from 13 residues. The CDR3 nucleotides are TGTGCCAGCGGTCCTAAACAGGGGCCGCCCCTCCACTTT. Its protein product is CASGPKQGPPLHF.

The V gene is TRBV29-1, the J gene TRBJ1-1; D might be TRBD1 (6 bases). The CDR3 sequence is 12 residues long. CDR1 and CDR2 from the germline V gene are SQVTM and ANQGSEA. V was cut by 4 bases and J by 6 bases, with 12 bases left in between. The CDR3 DNA is TGCAGCGTTGTCCGGGGGGCGCCTGAAGCTTTCTTT. Its translation is CSVVRGAPEAFF.